Reported below is one T cell receptor (beta chain). This CDR3 comprises 17 residues. The trim removed 0 bases at V and 10 bases at J, leaving 8 bases unmatched. Germline loops: CDR1 MNHEY, CDR2 SMNVEV (reference sequence). The entry originates in a study of CD4 and CD8 cells across lung adenocarcinoma regions. TCRdb re-analysed the PCR reads in MiXCR, keeping a single row per CDR3 protein. In the table there are 15,000 to 20,000 distinct CDR3 sequences, around 50% of which are singletons. Donors had localized lung adenocarcinoma, a non-small cell lung cancer. The clonotype was recovered from a male donor with lung adenocarcinoma. The CD4 and CD8 labels of this study may be unreliable. The V call is TRBV27, the J call TRBJ2-1; 14 bases align to TRBD2. What was sequenced was CD8+ T cells from the margin of a lung tumor. This CDR3 reads CASSLSLTSGRAAEQFF. In DNA, the CDR3 is TGTGCCAGCAGTTTATCCCTGACTAGCGGGAGGGCCGCCGAGCAGTTCTTC.